This entry is about one T cell receptor beta chain. The entry originates in a study of T cells in Graves' hyperthyroidism and ophthalmopathy. The CDR3 has 13 amino acids. Germline-derived CDR1 and CDR2 are LGHDT and YNNKEL (reference sequence). Deletions cut 4 bases from V and 6 bases from J, with 13 bases between. Researchers amplified the TCR beta CDR3 regions from RNA transcripts. With the HTBI primer set, the TCR CDR3 went through a first round of RT-PCR. TCRdb re-called the multiplex PCR reads with MiXCR, one entry per CDR3 protein. The repertoire has a few hundred thousand distinct CDR3 sequences, 15% to 18% of them found once; the top ten carry less than 15%.

The chain employs TRBV3-1 and TRBJ2-7, with no clear D. The sequenced material came from blood. The receptor's source is a woman aged 18-29 years with Graves' hyperthyroidism. Here the CDR3 reads CASSLKSRGEQYF. CDR3 in DNA: TGTGCCAGCAGCCTTAAGTCTCGTGGCGAGCAGTACTTC.